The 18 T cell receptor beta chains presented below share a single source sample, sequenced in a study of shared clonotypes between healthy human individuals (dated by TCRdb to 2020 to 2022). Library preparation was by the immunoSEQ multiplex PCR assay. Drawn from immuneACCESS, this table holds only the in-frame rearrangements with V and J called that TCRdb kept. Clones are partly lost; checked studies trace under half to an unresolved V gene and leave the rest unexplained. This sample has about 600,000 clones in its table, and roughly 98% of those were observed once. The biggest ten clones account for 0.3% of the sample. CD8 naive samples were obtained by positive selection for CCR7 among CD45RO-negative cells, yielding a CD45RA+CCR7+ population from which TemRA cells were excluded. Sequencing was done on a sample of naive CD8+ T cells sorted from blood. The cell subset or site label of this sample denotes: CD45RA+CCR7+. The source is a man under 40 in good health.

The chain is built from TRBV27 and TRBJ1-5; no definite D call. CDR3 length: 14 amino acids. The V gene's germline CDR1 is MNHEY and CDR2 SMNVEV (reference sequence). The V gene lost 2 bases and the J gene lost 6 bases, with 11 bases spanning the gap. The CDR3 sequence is CASSLVPVGQPQHF. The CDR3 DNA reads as TGTGCCAGCAGTTTAGTGCCTGTCGGTCAGCCCCAGCATTTT.

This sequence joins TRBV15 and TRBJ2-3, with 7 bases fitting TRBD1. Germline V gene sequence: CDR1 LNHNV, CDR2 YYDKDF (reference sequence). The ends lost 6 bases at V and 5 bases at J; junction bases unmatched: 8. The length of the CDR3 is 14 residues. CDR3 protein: CATRGPTGLDTQYF. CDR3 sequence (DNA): TGTGCCACCAGGGGCCCGACAGGGTTAGATACGCAGTATTTT.

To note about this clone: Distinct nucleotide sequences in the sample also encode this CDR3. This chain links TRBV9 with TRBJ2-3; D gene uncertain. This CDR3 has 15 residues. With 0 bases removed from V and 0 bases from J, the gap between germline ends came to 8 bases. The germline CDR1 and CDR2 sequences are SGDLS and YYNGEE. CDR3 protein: CASSVEWGSTDTQYF. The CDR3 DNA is TGTGCCAGCAGCGTAGAATGGGGAAGCACAGATACGCAGTATTTT.

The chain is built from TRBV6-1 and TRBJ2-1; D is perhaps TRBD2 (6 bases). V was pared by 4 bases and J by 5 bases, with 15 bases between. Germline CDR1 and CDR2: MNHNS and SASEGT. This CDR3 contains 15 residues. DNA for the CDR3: TGTGCCAGCAGTGGAAGCCCTAGCGCCAACAATGAGCAGTTCTTC. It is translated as CASSGSPSANNEQFF.

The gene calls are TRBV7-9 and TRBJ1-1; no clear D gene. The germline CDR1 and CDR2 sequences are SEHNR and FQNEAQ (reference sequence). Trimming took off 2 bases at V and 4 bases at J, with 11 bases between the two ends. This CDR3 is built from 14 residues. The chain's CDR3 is CASSLNLGATEAFF. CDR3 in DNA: TGTGCCAGCAGCTTAAACCTAGGCGCCACTGAAGCTTTCTTT.

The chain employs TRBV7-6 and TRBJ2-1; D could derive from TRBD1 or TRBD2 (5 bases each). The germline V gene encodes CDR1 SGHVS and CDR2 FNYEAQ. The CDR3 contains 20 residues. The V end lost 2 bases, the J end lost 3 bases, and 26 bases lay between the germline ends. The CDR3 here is CASSLSHPGEGTPDYNEQFF. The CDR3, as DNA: TGTGCCAGCAGCTTATCCCATCCCGGTGAAGGGACGCCGGACTACAATGAGCAGTTCTTC.

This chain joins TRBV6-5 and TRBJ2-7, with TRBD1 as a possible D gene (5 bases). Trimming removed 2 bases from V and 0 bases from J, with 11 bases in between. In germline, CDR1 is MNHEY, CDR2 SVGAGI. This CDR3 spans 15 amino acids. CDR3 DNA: TGTGCCAGCAGTTACGGATACAGGAGCTCCTACGAGCAGTACTTC. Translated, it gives CASSYGYRSSYEQYF.

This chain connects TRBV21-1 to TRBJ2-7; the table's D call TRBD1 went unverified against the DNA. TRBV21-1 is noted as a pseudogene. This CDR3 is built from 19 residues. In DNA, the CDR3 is TGTGCCAGCAGCAAAGATCAGGGCCGGGTTTGGAGCAGCTCCTACGAGCAGTACTTC. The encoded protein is CASSKDQGRVWSSSYEQYF.

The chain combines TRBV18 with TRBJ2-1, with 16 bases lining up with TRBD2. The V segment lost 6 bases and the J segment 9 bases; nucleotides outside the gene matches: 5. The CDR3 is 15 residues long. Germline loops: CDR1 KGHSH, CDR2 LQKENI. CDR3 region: CASSDGTSGRGEQFF. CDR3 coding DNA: TGTGCCAGCTCGGACGGGACTAGCGGGAGGGGTGAGCAGTTCTTC.

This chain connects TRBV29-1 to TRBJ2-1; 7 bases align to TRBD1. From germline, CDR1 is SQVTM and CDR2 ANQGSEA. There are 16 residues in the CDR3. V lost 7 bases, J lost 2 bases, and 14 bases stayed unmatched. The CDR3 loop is CSADTGEWGTYNEQFF. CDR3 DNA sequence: TGCAGCGCGGACACAGGGGAGTGGGGTACCTACAATGAGCAGTTCTTC.

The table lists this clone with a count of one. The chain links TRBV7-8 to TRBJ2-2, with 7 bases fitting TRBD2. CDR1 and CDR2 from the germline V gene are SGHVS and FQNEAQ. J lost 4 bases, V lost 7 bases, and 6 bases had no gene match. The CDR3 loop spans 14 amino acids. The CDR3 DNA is TGTGCCAGCAATAGGGACTACTCCACCGGGGAGCTGTTTTTT. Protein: CASNRDYSTGELFF.

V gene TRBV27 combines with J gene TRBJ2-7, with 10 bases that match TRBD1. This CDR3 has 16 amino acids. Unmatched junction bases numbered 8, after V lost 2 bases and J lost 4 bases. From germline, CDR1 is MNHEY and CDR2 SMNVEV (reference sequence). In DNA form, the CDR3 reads TGTGCCAGCAGTTTAACGCTCGGGACAGGGGAATACGAGCAGTACTTC. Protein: CASSLTLGTGEYEQYF.

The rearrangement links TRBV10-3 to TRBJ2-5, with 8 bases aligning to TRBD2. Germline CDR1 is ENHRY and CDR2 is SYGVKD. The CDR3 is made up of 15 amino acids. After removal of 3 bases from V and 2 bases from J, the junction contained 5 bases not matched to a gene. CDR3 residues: CAISDGAGVQETQYF. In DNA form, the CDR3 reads TGTGCCATCAGTGATGGAGCGGGAGTTCAAGAGACCCAGTACTTC.

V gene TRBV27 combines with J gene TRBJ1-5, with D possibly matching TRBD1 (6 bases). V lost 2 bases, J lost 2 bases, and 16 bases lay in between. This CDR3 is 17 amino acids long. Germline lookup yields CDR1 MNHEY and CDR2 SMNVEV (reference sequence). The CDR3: CASSLMFGGGGNQPQHF. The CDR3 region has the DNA TGTGCCAGCAGTTTAATGTTCGGAGGGGGTGGCAATCAGCCCCAGCATTTT.

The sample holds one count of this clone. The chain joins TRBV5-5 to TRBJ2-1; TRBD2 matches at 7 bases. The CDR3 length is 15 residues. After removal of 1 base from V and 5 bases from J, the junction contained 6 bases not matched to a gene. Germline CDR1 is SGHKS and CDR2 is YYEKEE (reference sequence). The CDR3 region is CASSLPSGIHNEQFF. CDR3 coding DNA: TGTGCCAGCAGCTTGCCTAGCGGTATCCACAATGAGCAGTTCTTC.

The CDR3 region has the DNA TGTGCCAGCATCGGGACGGGGAGAAACGAGCAGTACTTC. Amino acids: CASIGTGRNEQYF. The chain uses TRBV28 and TRBJ2-7; tentatively, D is TRBD1 or TRBD2 (5 bases each). This CDR3 has 13 amino acids. The germline gives CDR1 MDHEN, CDR2 SYDVKM. V lost 7 bases to trimming and J lost 5 bases, with 15 bases between them.

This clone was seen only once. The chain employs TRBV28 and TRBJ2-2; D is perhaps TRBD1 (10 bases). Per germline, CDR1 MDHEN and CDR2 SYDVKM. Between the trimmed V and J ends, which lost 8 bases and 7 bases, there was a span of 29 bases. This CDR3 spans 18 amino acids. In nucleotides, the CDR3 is TGTGCCAGCTCGACAGGGGGCTTCCCGGCGGGAGGGATCGGGGAGCTGTTTTTT. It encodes CASSTGGFPAGGIGELFF.

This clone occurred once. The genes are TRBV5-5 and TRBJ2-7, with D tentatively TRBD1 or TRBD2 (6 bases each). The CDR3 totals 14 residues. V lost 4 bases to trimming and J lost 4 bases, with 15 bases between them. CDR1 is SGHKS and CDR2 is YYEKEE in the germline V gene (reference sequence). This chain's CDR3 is CASSQGGSRYEQYF. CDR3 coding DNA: TGTGCCAGCAGCCAAGGGGGGAGTAGGTACGAGCAGTACTTC. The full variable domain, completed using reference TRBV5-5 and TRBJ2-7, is DAGVTQSPTHLIKTRGQQVTLRCSPISGHKSVSWYQQVLGQGPQFIFQYYEKEERGRGNFPDRFSARQFPNYSSELNVNALLLGDSALYLCASSQGGSRYEQYFGPGTRLTVT.